This T cell receptor beta chain is from a study of T cell repertoires in cytomegalovirus infection. This clonotype occurred many times. Using its own MiXCR run on the reads, TCRdb lists one record per CDR3 protein. The sample records hundreds of thousands of distinct CDR3 sequences, around 10% being singletons. The CDR3 is 14 residues long. Germline assignment: CDR1 SGHTA and CDR2 FQGNSA. Trimming stripped 5 bases from V and 0 bases from J, with 8 bases between. Sequencing used PBMCs. The source of this sequence is a human donor in good health (CMV status not recorded). Some clones in this sample may be carry-over from other donors' samples. The V call is TRBV7-2, the J call TRBJ1-3; TRBD1 might be the D (6 bases). CDR3 coding DNA: TGTGCCAGCAGCCCGGACAGCTCTGGAAACACCATATATTTT. This translates into CASSPDSSGNTIYF.